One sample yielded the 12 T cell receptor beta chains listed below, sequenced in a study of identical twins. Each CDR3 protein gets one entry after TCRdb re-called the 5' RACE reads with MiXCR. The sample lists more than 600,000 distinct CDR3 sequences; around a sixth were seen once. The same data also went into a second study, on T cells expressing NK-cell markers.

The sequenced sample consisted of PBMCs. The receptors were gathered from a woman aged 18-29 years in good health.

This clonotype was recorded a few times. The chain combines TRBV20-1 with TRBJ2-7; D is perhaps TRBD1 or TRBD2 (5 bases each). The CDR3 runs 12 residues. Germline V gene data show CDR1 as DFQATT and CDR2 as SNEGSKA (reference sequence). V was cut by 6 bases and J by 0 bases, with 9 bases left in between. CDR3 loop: CSAPGSSYEQYF. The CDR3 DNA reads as TGCAGTGCCCCAGGGAGCTCCTACGAGCAGTACTTC.

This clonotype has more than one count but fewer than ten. The CDR3 region is CSAGLGDEQYF. CDR3 sequence (DNA): TGCAGTGCGGGCTTGGGGGACGAGCAGTACTTC. The chain uses TRBV20-1 and TRBJ2-7; D is possibly TRBD1 or TRBD2 (5 bases each). This CDR3 has 11 residues. Germline V gene data show CDR1 as DFQATT and CDR2 as SNEGSKA (reference sequence). V gave up 6 bases and J gave up 5 bases, with 11 bases separating them.

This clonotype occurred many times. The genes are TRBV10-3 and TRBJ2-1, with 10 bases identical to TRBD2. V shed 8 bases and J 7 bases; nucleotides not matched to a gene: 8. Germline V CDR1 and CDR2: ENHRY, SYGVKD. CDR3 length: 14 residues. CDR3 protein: CAIGSSGSVNEQFF. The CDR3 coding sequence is TGTGCCATCGGGTCTAGCGGGAGTGTAAATGAGCAGTTCTTC.

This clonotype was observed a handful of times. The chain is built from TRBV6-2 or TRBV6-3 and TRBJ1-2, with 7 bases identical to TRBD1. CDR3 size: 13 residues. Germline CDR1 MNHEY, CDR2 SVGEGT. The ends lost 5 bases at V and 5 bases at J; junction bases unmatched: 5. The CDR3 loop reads CASSDRAGYGYTF. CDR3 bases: TGTGCCAGCAGTGACAGGGCTGGATATGGCTACACCTTC.

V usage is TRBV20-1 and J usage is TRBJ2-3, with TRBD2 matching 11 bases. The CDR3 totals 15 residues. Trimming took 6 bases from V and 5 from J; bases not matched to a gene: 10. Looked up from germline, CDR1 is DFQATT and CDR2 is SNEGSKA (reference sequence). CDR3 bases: TGCAGTGCAGGACCTAGCGGGGGGTCTCAAGATACGCAGTATTTT. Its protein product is CSAGPSGGSQDTQYF.

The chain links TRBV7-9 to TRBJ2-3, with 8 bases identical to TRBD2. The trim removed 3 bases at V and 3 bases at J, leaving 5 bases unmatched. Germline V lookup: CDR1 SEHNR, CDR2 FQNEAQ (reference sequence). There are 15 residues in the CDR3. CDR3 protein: CASSFAGGETDTQYF. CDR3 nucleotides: TGTGCCAGCAGCTTCGCGGGAGGTGAGACAGATACGCAGTATTTT.

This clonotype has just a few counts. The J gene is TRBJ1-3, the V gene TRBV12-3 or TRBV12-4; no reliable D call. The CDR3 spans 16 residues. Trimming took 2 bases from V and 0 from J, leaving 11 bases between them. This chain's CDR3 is CASSLSRGFSGNTIYF. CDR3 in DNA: TGTGCCAGCAGTTTATCCCGAGGATTCTCTGGAAACACCATATATTTT.

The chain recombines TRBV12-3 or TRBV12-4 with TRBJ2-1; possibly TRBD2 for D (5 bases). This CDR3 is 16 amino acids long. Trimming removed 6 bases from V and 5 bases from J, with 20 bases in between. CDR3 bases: TGTGCCAGCAGGGCCATTGGCGGGTGGTCCGACAATGAGCAGTTCTTC. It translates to CASRAIGGWSDNEQFF.

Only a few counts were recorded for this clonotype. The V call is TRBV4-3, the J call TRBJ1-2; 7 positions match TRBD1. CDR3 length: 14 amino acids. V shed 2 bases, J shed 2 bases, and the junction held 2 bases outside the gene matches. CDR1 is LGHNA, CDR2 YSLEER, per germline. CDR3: CASSQPGGNYGYTF. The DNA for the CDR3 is TGCGCCAGCAGCCAACCAGGGGGGAACTATGGCTACACCTTC.

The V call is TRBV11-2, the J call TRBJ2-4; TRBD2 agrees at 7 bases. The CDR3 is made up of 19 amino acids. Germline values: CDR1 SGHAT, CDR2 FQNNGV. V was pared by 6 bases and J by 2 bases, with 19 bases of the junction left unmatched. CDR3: CASSTTTRDYQSPKNIQYF. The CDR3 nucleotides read TGTGCCAGCAGTACCACTACCCGGGACTACCAATCCCCCAAAAACATTCAGTACTTC.

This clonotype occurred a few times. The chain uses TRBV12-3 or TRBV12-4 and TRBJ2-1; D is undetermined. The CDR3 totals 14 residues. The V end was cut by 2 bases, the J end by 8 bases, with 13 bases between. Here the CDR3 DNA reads TGTGCCAGCAGTTTAAGGGTGCCCCGGGATGAGCAGTTCTTC. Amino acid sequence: CASSLRVPRDEQFF.

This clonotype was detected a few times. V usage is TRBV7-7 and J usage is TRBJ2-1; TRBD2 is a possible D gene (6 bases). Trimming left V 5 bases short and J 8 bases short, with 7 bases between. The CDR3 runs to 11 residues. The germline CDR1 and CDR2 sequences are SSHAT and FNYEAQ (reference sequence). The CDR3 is CASSTGDEQFF. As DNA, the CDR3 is TGTGCCAGCAGCACGGGGGATGAGCAGTTCTTC.